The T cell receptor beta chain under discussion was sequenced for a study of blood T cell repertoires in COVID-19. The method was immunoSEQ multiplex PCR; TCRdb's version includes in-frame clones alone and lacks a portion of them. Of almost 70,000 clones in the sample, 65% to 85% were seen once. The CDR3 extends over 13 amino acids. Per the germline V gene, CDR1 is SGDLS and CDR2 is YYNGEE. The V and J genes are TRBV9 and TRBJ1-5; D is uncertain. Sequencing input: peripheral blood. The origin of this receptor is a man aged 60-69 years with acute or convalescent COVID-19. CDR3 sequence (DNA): TGTGCTAGCGGGCAGAATAGCAATCAGCCCCAGCATTTT. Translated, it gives CASGQNSNQPQHF.